The 18 T cell receptor beta chains presented below share a single source sample, sequenced in a study of blood T cell repertoires in COVID-19. Here immunoSEQ multiplex PCR was the method, and the copy in TCRdb shows in-frame clones only, minus some. This table holds about 73,000 clones, around 81% found once. The sequenced material came from peripheral blood. Receptors were obtained from a human donor in a cohort sampled during active COVID-19.

This clone was seen a few times. J is TRBJ2-3 and V is TRBV7-2, with 7 bases identical to TRBD2. Germline values: CDR1 SGHTA, CDR2 FQGNSA. The V segment lost 6 bases and the J segment 7 bases; nucleotides outside the gene matches: 13. This CDR3 is built from 15 residues. CDR3 region: CASSSSGLVWNTQYF. The CDR3 DNA sequence: TGTGCCAGCAGTTCTAGCGGACTAGTGTGGAATACGCAGTATTTT. The entire variable domain, with the rest obtained from reference TRBV7-2 and TRBJ2-3, is as follows: GAGVSQSPSNKVTEKGKDVELRCDPISGHTALYWYRQSLGQGLEFLIYFQGNSAPDKSGLPSDRFSAERTGGSVSTLTIQRTQQEDSAVYLCASSSSGLVWNTQYFGPGTRLTVL.

The rearrangement links TRBV24-1 to TRBJ2-3, with D perhaps matching TRBD1 (7 bases). Trimming took off 9 bases at V and 1 base at J, with 22 bases between the two ends. This CDR3 has 17 residues. CDR1 and CDR2 from the germline V gene are KGHDR and SFDVKD. This CDR3 reads CATGGGSNPSGTDTQYF. For the CDR3, the DNA is TGTGCCACCGGAGGGGGCTCCAACCCCTCTGGCACAGATACGCAGTATTTT.

This clone has more than one count but fewer than ten. The chain combines TRBV7-9 with TRBJ2-2; no clear D. The germline CDR1 and CDR2 sequences are SEHNR and FQNEAQ (reference sequence). Deletions cut 2 bases from V and 6 bases from J, with 7 bases between. There are 13 residues in the CDR3. The CDR3 DNA sequence: TGTGCCAGCAGCTTACCGGTGTCCGGGGAGCTGTTTTTT. Translated: CASSLPVSGELFF. Variable domain in full (rest from reference TRBV7-9 and TRBJ2-2): DTGVSQNPRHKITKRGQNVTFRCDPISEHNRLYWYRQTLGQGPEFLTYFQNEAQLEKSRLLSDRFSAERPKGSFSTLEIQRTEQGDSAMYLCASSLPVSGELFFGEGSRLTVL.

This sequence joins TRBV19 and TRBJ2-5; possible D gene TRBD2, 6 bases. V was cut by 10 bases and J by 1 base, with 19 bases left in between. This CDR3 contains 15 residues. The germline CDR1 and CDR2 sequences are LNHDA and SQIVND (reference sequence). The CDR3, as DNA: TGTGCCACCACCTTAGCGGCTGGGTCCCAAGAGACCCAGTACTTC. Translation: CATTLAAGSQETQYF.

V and J are TRBV11-3 and TRBJ1-1, with TRBD1 matching 7 bases. Germline trimming cut 3 bases from V and 0 bases from J; bases unmatched to any gene: 7. The CDR3 runs to 16 residues. Germline V gene lookup returns CDR1 SGHNT and CDR2 YENEEA. For the CDR3, the DNA is TGTGCCAGCAGCTTCCGGGACAGACCTCTGAACACTGAAGCTTTCTTT. Protein sequence: CASSFRDRPLNTEAFF.

The DNA of the CDR3 is TGTGCCAGCAGCCAAGATACAGGCGGGGTCACCTACGAGCAGTACTTC. It translates to CASSQDTGGVTYEQYF. The chain uses TRBV4-2 and TRBJ2-7; tentatively, D is TRBD2 (6 bases). Germline V gene data show CDR1 as LGHNA and CDR2 as YNFKEQ. The CDR3 contains 16 residues. Trimming took off 0 bases at V and 2 bases at J, with 14 bases between the two ends.

The chain has TRBV9 and TRBJ2-2; D is unclear. Trimming cost V 0 bases and J 3 bases, with 9 bases left between them. The CDR3 is made up of 15 amino acids. CDR1 is SGDLS and CDR2 is YYNGEE in the germline V gene. The CDR3 here is CASSVAVPYTGELFF. CDR3 coding DNA: TGTGCCAGCAGCGTAGCTGTTCCCTACACCGGGGAGCTGTTTTTT.

The chain recombines TRBV28 with TRBJ1-3, with D possibly matching TRBD1 (6 bases). The CDR3 contains 14 residues. Germline V gene lookup returns CDR1 MDHEN and CDR2 SYDVKM. With 7 bases removed from V and 8 bases from J, the gap between germline ends came to 18 bases. The chain's CDR3 is CASTLGGPSDTIYF. DNA for the CDR3: TGTGCCAGCACCCTCGGGGGGCCAAGTGACACCATATATTTT.

The chain has TRBV6-5 and TRBJ1-5, with TRBD1 as a possible D gene (5 bases). Germline V gene sequence: CDR1 MNHEY, CDR2 SVGAGI. V was cut by 6 bases and J by 0 bases, with 12 bases left in between. This CDR3 has 15 amino acids. The CDR3 nucleotides read TGTGCCAGCAGGACAGAGCCCAATAGCAATCAGCCCCAGCATTTT. Translation: CASRTEPNSNQPQHF.

The chain recombines TRBV6-5 with TRBJ1-4; possibly TRBD1 for D (5 bases). The CDR3 is 15 residues long. Trimming left V 0 bases short and J 7 bases short, with 12 bases between. Germline V lookup: CDR1 MNHEY, CDR2 SVGAGI. The CDR3 region is CASSYSGRGTEKLFF. The CDR3 DNA is TGTGCCAGCAGTTACTCTGGGAGGGGTACTGAAAAACTGTTTTTT.

The chain uses TRBV28 and TRBJ1-3; TRBD1 might be the D (5 bases). The V gene's germline CDR1 is MDHEN and CDR2 SYDVKM. V lost 1 base, J lost 4 bases, and 8 bases lay in between. This CDR3 is built from 14 residues. The CDR3 protein is CASSLYRTGNTIYF. The CDR3 nucleotides are TGTGCCAGCAGTTTATACAGGACCGGAAACACCATATATTTT. The full variable domain, its missing parts supplied by reference TRBV28 and TRBJ1-3, is DVKVTQSSRYLVKRTGEKVFLECVQDMDHENMFWYRQDPGLGLRLIYFSYDVKMKEKGDIPEGYSVSREKKERFSLILESASTNQTSMYLCASSLYRTGNTIYFGEGSWLTVV.

CDR3 region: CASSYSSLVSNTEAFF. Written as DNA, the CDR3 is TGTGCCAGCAGTTACTCGAGCTTAGTTTCGAACACTGAAGCTTTCTTT. The genes are TRBV6-5 and TRBJ1-1; unclear D gene. The CDR3 consists of 16 residues. Trimming left V 0 bases short and J 1 base short, with 12 bases between. The germline V gene encodes CDR1 MNHEY and CDR2 SVGAGI.

J is TRBJ2-5 and V is TRBV7-9; 9 bases fit TRBD1. V trimming: 0 bases; J trimming: 3 bases; junction bases outside the gene matches: 2. Germline V CDR1 and CDR2: SEHNR, FQNEAQ (reference sequence). This CDR3 contains 15 residues. CDR3 amino acids: CASSLAGTGKETQYF. DNA of the CDR3: TGTGCCAGCAGCTTAGCAGGGACAGGGAAAGAGACCCAGTACTTC.

The chain joins TRBV5-5 to TRBJ1-6, with a tentative D call TRBD1 (5 bases). V lost 0 bases and J lost 10, with 14 bases in between. Germline assignment: CDR1 SGHKS and CDR2 YYEKEE (reference sequence). The CDR3 is made up of 15 amino acids. CDR3 bases: TGTGCCAGCAGCTTGGAGTCGGGGGTTGGATCACCCCTCCACTTT. The encoded protein is CASSLESGVGSPLHF.

The gene calls are TRBV3-1 (or the pseudogene TRBV3-2) and TRBJ1-2; possibly TRBD1 for D (6 bases). Trimming shortened V by 0 bases and J by 6 bases, and 17 bases separated the two germline ends. The germline V gene encodes CDR1 LGHDT and CDR2 YNNKEL (reference sequence). This CDR3 is built from 16 residues. In DNA form, the CDR3 reads TGTGCCAGCAGCCAAGATGGTGTCAGGGGAATAAATGGCTACACCTTC. Its translation is CASSQDGVRGINGYTF.

The genes are TRBV6-5 and TRBJ1-3; D gene unclear. The length of the CDR3 is 16 residues. Trimming cost V 0 bases and J 1 base, with 10 bases left between them. Germline V gene data show CDR1 as MNHEY and CDR2 as SVGAGI. DNA for the CDR3: TGTGCCAGCAGTTACTCCCAGACCAGGTCTGGAAACACCATATATTTT. Translating it yields CASSYSQTRSGNTIYF.

In this sample, this clone turned up a few times. The chain joins TRBV3-1 (or the pseudogene TRBV3-2) to TRBJ1-1; D is unclear. This CDR3 is 15 amino acids long. The germline V gene encodes CDR1 LGHDT and CDR2 YNNKEL (reference sequence). The V gene lost 1 base and the J gene lost 0 bases, with 9 bases spanning the gap. Here the CDR3 reads CASSQVLVMNTEAFF. In nucleotides, the CDR3 is TGTGCCAGCAGCCAAGTTCTCGTAATGAACACTGAAGCTTTCTTT.

The genes are TRBV15 and TRBJ2-7, with a possible D match to TRBD2 (5 bases). V lost 4 bases to trimming and J lost 4 bases, with 17 bases between them. Germline V CDR1 and CDR2: LNHNV, YYDKDF (reference sequence). CDR3 size: 15 residues. The CDR3 sequence is CATSTPETKDYEQYF. Written as DNA, the CDR3 is TGTGCCACCAGCACCCCCGAGACTAAAGATTACGAGCAGTACTTC.